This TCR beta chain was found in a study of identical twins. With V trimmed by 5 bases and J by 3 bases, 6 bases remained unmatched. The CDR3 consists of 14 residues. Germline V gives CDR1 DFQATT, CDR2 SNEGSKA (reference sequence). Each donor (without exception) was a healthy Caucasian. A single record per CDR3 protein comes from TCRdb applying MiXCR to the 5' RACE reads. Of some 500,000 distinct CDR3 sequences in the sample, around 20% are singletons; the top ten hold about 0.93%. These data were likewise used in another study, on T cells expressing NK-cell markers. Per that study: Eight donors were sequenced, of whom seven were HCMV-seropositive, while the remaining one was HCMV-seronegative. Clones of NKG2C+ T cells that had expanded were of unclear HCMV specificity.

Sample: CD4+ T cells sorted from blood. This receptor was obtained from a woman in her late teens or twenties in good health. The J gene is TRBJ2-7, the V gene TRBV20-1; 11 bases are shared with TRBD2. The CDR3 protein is CSALATSGIYEQYF. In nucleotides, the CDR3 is TGCAGTGCTTTAGCGACTAGCGGGATCTACGAGCAGTACTTC.